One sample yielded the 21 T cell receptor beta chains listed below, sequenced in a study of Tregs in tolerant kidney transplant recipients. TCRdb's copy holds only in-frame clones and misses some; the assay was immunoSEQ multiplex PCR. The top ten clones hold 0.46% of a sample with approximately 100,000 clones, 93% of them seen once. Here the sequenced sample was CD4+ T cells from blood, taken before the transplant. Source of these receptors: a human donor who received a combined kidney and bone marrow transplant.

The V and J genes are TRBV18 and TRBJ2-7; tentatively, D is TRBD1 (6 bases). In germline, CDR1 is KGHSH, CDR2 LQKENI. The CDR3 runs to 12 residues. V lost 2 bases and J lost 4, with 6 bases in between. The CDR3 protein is CASSPRGYEQYF. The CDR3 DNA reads TGTGCCAGCTCACCAAGGGGGTACGAGCAGTACTTC. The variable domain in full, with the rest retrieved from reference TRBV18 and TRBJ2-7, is NAGVMQNPRHLVRRRGQEARLRCSPMKGHSHVYWYRQLPEEGLKFMVYLQKENIIDESGMPKERFSAEFPKEGPSILRIQQVVRGDSAAYFCASSPRGYEQYFGPGTRLTVT.

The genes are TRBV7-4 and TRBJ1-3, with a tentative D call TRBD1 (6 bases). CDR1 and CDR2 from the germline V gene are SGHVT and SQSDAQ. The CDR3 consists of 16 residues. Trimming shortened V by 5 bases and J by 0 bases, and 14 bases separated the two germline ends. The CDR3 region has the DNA TGTGCCAGCAGCATATCGGGACAAGACTCTGGAAACACCATATATTTT. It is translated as CASSISGQDSGNTIYF.

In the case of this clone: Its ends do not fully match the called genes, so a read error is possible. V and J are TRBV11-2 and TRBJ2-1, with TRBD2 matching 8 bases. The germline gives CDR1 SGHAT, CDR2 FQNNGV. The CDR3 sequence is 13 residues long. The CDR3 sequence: CASRYWTGGPPVF. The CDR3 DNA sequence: TGTGCCAGCAGATACTGGACGGGAGGGCCCCCTGTCTTC.

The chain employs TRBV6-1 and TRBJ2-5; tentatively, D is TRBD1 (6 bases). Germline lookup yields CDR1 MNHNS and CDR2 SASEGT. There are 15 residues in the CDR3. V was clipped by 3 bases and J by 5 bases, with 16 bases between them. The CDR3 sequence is CASSEYRALGETQYF. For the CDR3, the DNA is TGTGCCAGCAGTGAGTACAGGGCCCTCGGGGAGACCCAGTACTTC.

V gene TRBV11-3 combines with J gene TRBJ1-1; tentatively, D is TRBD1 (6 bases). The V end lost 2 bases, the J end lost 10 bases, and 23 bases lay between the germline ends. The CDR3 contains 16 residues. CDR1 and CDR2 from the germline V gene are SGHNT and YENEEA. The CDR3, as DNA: TGTGCCAGCAGCTTACAAGAGGGGGACGCGGGCGCGGGAGCTTTCTTT. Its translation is CASSLQEGDAGAGAFF.

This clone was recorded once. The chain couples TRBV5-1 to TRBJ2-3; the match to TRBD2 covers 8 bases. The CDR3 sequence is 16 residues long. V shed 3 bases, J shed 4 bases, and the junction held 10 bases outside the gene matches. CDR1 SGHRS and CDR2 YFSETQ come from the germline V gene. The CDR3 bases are TGCGCCAGCAGCTCCCGTGGAGCGGGAGTGGCAGATACGCAGTATTTT. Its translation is CASSSRGAGVADTQYF.

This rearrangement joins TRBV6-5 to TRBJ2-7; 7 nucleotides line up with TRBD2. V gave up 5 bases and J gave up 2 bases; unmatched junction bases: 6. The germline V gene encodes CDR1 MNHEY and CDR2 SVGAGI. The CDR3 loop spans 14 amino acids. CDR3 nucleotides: TGTGCCAGCAGTACTCCGGGACTAACCTACGAGCAGTACTTC. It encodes CASSTPGLTYEQYF.

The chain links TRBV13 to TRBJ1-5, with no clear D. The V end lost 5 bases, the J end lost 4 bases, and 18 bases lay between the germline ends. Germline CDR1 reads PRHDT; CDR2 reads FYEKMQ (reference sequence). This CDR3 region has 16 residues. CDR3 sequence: CASSLRIKTMNQPQHF. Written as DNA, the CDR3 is TGTGCCAGCAGCCTCCGGATTAAGACTATGAATCAGCCCCAGCATTTT.

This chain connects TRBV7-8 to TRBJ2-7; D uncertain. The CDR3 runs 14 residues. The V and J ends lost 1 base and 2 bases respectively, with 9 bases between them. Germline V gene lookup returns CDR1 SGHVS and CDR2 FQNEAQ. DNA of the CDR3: TGTGCCAGCAGCTTAGGTGGCAAAACCTACGAGCAGTACTTC. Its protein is CASSLGGKTYEQYF.

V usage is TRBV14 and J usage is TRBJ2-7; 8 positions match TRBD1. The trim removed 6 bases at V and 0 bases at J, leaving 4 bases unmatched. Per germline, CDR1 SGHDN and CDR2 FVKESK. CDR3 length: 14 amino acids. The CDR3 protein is CASRRTGNSYEQYF. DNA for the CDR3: TGTGCCAGCAGGCGGACAGGGAACTCCTACGAGCAGTACTTC. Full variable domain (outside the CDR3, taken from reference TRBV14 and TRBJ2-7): EAGVTQFPSHSVIEKGQTVTLRCDPISGHDNLYWYRRVMGKEIKFLLHFVKESKQDESGMPNNRFLAERTGGTYSTLKVQPAELEDSGVYFCASRRTGNSYEQYFGPGTRLTVT.

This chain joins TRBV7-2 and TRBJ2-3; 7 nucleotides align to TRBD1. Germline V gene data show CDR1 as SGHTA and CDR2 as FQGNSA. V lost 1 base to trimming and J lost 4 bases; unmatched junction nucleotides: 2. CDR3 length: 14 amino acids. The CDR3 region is CASSLEGGPDTQYF. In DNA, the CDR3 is TGTGCCAGCAGCTTAGAAGGGGGCCCAGATACGCAGTATTTT.

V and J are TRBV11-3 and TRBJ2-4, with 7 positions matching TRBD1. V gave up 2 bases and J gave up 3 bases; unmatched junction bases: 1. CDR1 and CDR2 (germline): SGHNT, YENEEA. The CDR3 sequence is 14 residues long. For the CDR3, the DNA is TGTGCCAGCAGCTTAAACAGGGGCAAAAACATTCAGTACTTC. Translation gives CASSLNRGKNIQYF.

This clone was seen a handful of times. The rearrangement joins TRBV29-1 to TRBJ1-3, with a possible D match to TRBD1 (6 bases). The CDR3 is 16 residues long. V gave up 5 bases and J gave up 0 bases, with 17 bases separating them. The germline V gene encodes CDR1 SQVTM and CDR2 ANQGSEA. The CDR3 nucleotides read TGCAGCGTTTCCAAGGACAGAACCTTCTCTGGAAACACCATATATTTT. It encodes CSVSKDRTFSGNTIYF.

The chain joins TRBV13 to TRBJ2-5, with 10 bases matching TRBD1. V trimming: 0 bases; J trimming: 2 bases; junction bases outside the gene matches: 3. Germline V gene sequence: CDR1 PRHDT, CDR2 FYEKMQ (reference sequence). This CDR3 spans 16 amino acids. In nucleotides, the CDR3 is TGTGCCAGCAGCTTAGGCCGGGGACAGGGGCAAGAGACCCAGTACTTC. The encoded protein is CASSLGRGQGQETQYF.

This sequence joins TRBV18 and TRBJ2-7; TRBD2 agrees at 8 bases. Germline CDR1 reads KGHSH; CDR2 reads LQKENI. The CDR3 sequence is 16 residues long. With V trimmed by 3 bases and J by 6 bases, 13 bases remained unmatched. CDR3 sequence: CASSPSTGLLAGEQYF. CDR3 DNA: TGTGCCAGCTCACCCTCCACGGGTCTTCTAGCGGGCGAGCAGTACTTC. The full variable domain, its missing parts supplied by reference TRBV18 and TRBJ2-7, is NAGVMQNPRHLVRRRGQEARLRCSPMKGHSHVYWYRQLPEEGLKFMVYLQKENIIDESGMPKERFSAEFPKEGPSILRIQQVVRGDSAAYFCASSPSTGLLAGEQYFGPGTRLTVT.

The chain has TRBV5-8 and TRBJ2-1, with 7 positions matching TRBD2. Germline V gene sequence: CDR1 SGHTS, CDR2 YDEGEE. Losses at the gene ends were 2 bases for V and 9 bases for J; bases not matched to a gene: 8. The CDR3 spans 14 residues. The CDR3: CASSLITSASEQFF. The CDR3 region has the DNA TGTGCCAGCAGCTTAATAACTAGCGCCAGTGAGCAGTTCTTC. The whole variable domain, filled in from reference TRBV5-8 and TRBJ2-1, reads EAGVTQSPTHLIKTRGQQATLRCSPISGHTSVYWYQQALGLGLQFLLWYDEGEERNRGNFPPRFSGRQFPNYSSELNVNALELEDSALYLCASSLITSASEQFFGPGTRLTVL.

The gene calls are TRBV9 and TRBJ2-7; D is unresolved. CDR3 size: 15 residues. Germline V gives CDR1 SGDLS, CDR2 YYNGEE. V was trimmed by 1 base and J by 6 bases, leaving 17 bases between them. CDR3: CASSVTSSQLGEQYF. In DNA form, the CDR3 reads TGTGCCAGCAGCGTAACCTCTAGTCAATTGGGCGAGCAGTACTTC.

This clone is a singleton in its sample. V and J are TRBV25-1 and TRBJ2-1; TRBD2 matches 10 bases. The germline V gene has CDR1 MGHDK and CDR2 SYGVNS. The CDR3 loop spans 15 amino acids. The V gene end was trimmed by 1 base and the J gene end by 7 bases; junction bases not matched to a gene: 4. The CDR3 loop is CASSEFPSGGNEQFF. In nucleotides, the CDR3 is TGTGCCAGCAGTGAATTCCCTAGCGGGGGTAATGAGCAGTTCTTC.

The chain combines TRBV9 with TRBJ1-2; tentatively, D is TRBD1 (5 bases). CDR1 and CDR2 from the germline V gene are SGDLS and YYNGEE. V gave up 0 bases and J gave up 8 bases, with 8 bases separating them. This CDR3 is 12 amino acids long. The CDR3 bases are TGTGCCAGCAGCGTAGAGGGGCAGGGCTACACCTTC. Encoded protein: CASSVEGQGYTF.

This CDR3 reads CASSSPEFFYEQYF. The CDR3 DNA follows: TGTGCCAGCAGCTCCCCTGAGTTTTTCTACGAGCAGTACTTC. This chain connects TRBV13 to TRBJ2-7; D is unresolved. The CDR3 spans 14 residues. CDR1 is PRHDT and CDR2 is FYEKMQ in the germline V gene (reference sequence). Trimming took 4 bases from V and 3 from J, leaving 13 bases between them.

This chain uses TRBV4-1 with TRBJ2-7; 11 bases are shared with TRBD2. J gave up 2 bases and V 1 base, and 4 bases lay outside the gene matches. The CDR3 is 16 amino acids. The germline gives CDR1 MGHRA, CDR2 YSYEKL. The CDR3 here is CASSQGTSGLTYEQYF. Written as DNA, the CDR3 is TGCGCCAGCAGCCAAGGGACTAGCGGGCTGACCTACGAGCAGTACTTC.